This TCR beta chain came from a study of brain T cells in children with intractable seizures. CDR3 length: 17 residues. V lost 5 bases and J lost 0, with 16 bases in between. Germline values: CDR1 MDHEN, CDR2 SYDVKM. The data were produced by immunoSEQ multiplex PCR, yet TCRdb's version contains in-frame clones alone and is incomplete. This table holds 50,000 to 80,000 clones, about 96% found once. The clonotype originates from a boy less than two years old with focal cortical dysplasia and intractable seizures. Sequencing was performed on peripheral blood, taken at surgery. The chain couples TRBV28 to TRBJ1-4; D unresolved. The CDR3 bases are TGTGCCAGCAGTGTTGGAGGCGCTTTCCCAACTAATGAAAAACTGTTTTTT. Protein: CASSVGGAFPTNEKLFF.